This T cell receptor beta chain is drawn from a study of cytomegalovirus exposure and HLA in healthy donors. Study-level findings and limits: High specificity and sensitivity for cytomegalovirus status were reported for the classifier. A likely sequencing artifact accounted for one observed cluster of highly shared sequence variants. A few V segments could not be told apart, such as TRBV6-2 and TRBV6-3, and were left out. When analyzed later, a missense DCLRE1C variant was found to be linked to TCR beta V- and J-gene trimming.

Regarding this clone: Its target is unknown.

13 Jbeta primers and 60 Vbeta primers were used for the PCR. TCRdb keeps only in-frame clones here, not all; method: immunoSEQ multiplex PCR. The profile shows some 200,000 clones, about 10% of them singletons. Germline CDR1 and CDR2: LNHDA and SQIVND (reference sequence). The length of the CDR3 is 16 residues. V lost 6 bases to trimming and J lost 0 bases, with 15 bases between them. The rearrangement links TRBV19 to TRBJ1-5; TRBD1 is a possible D gene (6 bases). The TCR sequence derives from a woman aged 25 to 39 in good health and CMV-seropositive. Sequenced: PBMCs. In nucleotides, the CDR3 is TGTGCCAGTAGCCCCGAGGGGGTTATTAGCAATCAGCCCCAGCATTTT. It codes for CASSPEGVISNQPQHF.